The clone carrying this T cell receptor beta chain came up many times. TCRdb called the reads again in MiXCR, with one record for every CDR3 protein. The table includes around 50,000 distinct CDR3 sequences, around 6.7% detected once. The entry originates in a study of patients with pleural tuberculosis. Trimming shortened V by 0 bases and J by 6 bases, and 12 bases separated the two germline ends. Germline V gives CDR1 MNHEY, CDR2 SVGEGT. The CDR3 has 15 residues. The receptor was derived from a human donor with pleural tuberculosis. This chain joins TRBV6-2 or TRBV6-3 and TRBJ2-1; D may be TRBD2 (5 bases). The CDR3 DNA reads as TGTGCCAGCAGTTACTCGAGATCCGGGGTCAATGAGCAGTTCTTC. This gives the protein CASSYSRSGVNEQFF.